This T cell receptor beta chain stems from a study of identical twins. Findings and limits, study-wide: Among beta out-of-frame sequences, excess sharing between twins appeared weaker. Models underestimated out-of-frame TCR alpha sharing in monozygotic twins. Cross-sectional statistical analysis was relied on for the conclusions, without the same donors being followed.

Template switching introduced a universal primer site, and the cDNA bore unique molecular identifiers. Each CDR3 protein gets one entry after TCRdb re-called the 5' RACE reads with MiXCR. The sample holds hundreds of thousands of distinct CDR3 sequences, approximately 6.1% seen once. This clonotype was seen only a few times. Its target is unknown. The CDR3 runs to 19 residues. Germline V gives CDR1 ENHRY, CDR2 SYGVKD. Trimming shortened V by 0 bases and J by 7 bases, and 24 bases separated the two germline ends. Material: naive T cells sorted from blood. This clonotype originated in a man in his late teens or twenties in good health. V is TRBV10-3 and J is TRBJ1-4; weak D call: TRBD1 (6 bases). The CDR3 nucleotides are TGTGCCATCAGTGAGTCGATAGTCTCGGGACCCGAAGGGGGTGAAAAACTGTTTTTT. Translated, it gives CAISESIVSGPEGGEKLFF.